The T cell receptor beta chain under discussion was sequenced for a study of tumor-infiltrating lymphocytes in primary liver carcinoma. Broader study findings: With p = 0.039, the top-250-clone fraction in tumors significantly exceeded that in blood.

There are many counts of this clonotype. The antigen is unknown. This CDR3 is 13 amino acids long. CDR1 and CDR2 from the germline V gene are LGHNA and YNFKEQ. Unmatched junction bases numbered 1, after V lost 4 bases and J lost 5 bases. Unsorted whole blood served as the source of blood RNA, and germline DNA was extracted as well. A primer matching the constant region was used to make TCR beta cDNA from 500 to 650 ng of total RNA. It was through three nested multiplex PCR rounds of slightly modified ARM-PCR that TCR beta libraries arose. Running 9 to 11 cycles apiece, the first two PCR rounds relied on TRBV1-TRBV30 forward primers together with a C-beta reverse primer. Each CDR3 protein gets one entry after TCRdb re-called the multiplex PCR reads with MiXCR. The sample carries almost 200,000 distinct CDR3 sequences, roughly 61% recorded once.

Material: peripheral blood. The receptor was derived from a woman aged 60-70 years with primary liver carcinoma and hepatitis B virus infection. The V and J genes are TRBV4-2 and TRBJ2-1; 8 nucleotides match TRBD2. The CDR3 here is CASSPAGDNEQFF. As DNA, the CDR3 is TGTGCCAGCAGCCCAGCGGGAGACAATGAGCAGTTCTTC.